One T cell receptor (beta chain) is described in this entry. This sample was taken from a study of blood T cell repertoires in COVID-19. Background on the study: Sites in the United States, Italy and Spain provided acute and convalescent COVID-19 samples. Sample material is recorded as cDNA or gDNA derived from T cells, B-cell-depleted T cells, or PBMCs.

Trimming pared 1 base from V and 0 bases from J, leaving 10 bases between. The germline V gene has CDR1 SGHNT and CDR2 YYREEE (reference sequence). The CDR3 loop spans 15 amino acids. This table comes from immunoSEQ multiplex PCR, and its TCRdb copy is limited to in-frame clones, with some not included. This sample has 180,000 or so clones, with roughly 80% found just once. The receptor comes from a woman between 40 and 55 years old with COVID-19, enrolled during active disease. The sequenced material came from peripheral blood. The chain joins TRBV5-4 to TRBJ1-1; possible D gene TRBD1, 5 bases. CDR3 residues: CASSLYQGLNTEAFF. The CDR3 DNA reads as TGTGCCAGCAGCTTGTATCAGGGATTGAACACTGAAGCTTTCTTT.